The next 29 T cell receptor beta chains were all read from a single sample in a study of blood T cells in healthy people across ages. Alongside a J-beta primer mix, a sample-barcoded 5' primer served in a second PCR lasting about 7 to 11 cycles. TCRdb processed the 5' RACE reads anew with MiXCR; each CDR3 protein has one entry. This sample has 590,000 or so distinct CDR3 sequences; roughly 30% occur once, and the top ten carry around a sixth. Sequenced input: blood. Source of these receptors: a woman aged 80 or older in good health.

The chain uses TRBV11-2 and TRBJ1-5; D is uncertain. Trimming took 0 bases from V and 6 from J, leaving 9 bases between them. CDR3 length: 14 amino acids. CDR1 is SGHAT and CDR2 is FQNNGV in the germline V gene. In nucleotides, the CDR3 is TGTGCCAGCAGCTTAGATCCTACGTTTCAGCCCCAGCATTTT. It codes for CASSLDPTFQPQHF. The whole variable domain, remainder taken from reference TRBV11-2 and TRBJ1-5, is EAGVAQSPRYKIIEKRQSVAFWCNPISGHATLYWYQQILGQGPKLLIQFQNNGVVDDSQLPKDRFSAERLKGVDSTLKIQPAKLEDSAVYLCASSLDPTFQPQHFGDGTRLSIL.

This clonotype was picked up many times. This chain connects TRBV12-3 or TRBV12-4 to TRBJ1-1, with TRBD1 as a possible D gene (6 bases). The CDR3 totals 13 residues. Trimming stripped 6 bases from V and 1 base from J, with 9 bases between. CDR3 DNA: TGTGCCAGCAGGTTGGGACAGAACACTGAAGCTTTCTTT. Encoded protein: CASRLGQNTEAFF.

This clonotype was counted ten times or more. The chain couples TRBV6-2 or TRBV6-3 to TRBJ2-7; TRBD2 agrees at 8 bases. This CDR3 is 17 amino acids long. The germline gives CDR1 MNHEY, CDR2 SVGEGT. The V and J ends lost 6 bases and 1 base, in that order; junction bases with no gene match: 14. The CDR3 reads CASSKPGGALLSYEQYF. Written as DNA, the CDR3 is TGTGCCAGCAGCAAGCCGGGGGGGGCCTTACTTTCCTACGAGCAGTACTTC.

The chain has TRBV7-2 and TRBJ2-1; D remains ambiguous. The CDR3 sequence is 15 residues long. V was cut by 6 bases and J by 4 bases, with 16 bases left in between. Germline V gene data show CDR1 as SGHTA and CDR2 as FQGNSA. DNA for the CDR3: TGTGCCAGCAGATCAGGCGTGGACCTTTACAATGAGCAGTTCTTC. Protein: CASRSGVDLYNEQFF.

The CDR3, as DNA: TGTGCCAGCAGCTTAGATGGCAGTAACACTGAAGCTTTCTTT. Translated, it gives CASSLDGSNTEAFF. The chain carries TRBV7-8 and TRBJ1-1; no definite D call. This CDR3 is built from 14 residues. V was shortened by 1 base and J by 2 bases, with 8 bases between the two germline ends. Germline V lookup: CDR1 SGHVS, CDR2 FQNEAQ.

This clonotype occurred many times. J is TRBJ2-5 and V is TRBV12-3 or TRBV12-4; D might be TRBD2 (6 bases). CDR3 length: 16 amino acids. Between the trimmed V and J ends, which lost 2 bases and 3 bases, there was a span of 16 bases. In DNA, the CDR3 is TGTGCCAGCAGTTTAAGTTGGGGACGACTAGAAGAGACCCAGTACTTC. This gives the protein CASSLSWGRLEETQYF.

At least ten counts were recorded for this clonotype. V gene TRBV7-8 combines with J gene TRBJ2-1, with a weak D call TRBD1 (6 bases). Trimming pared 1 base from V and 8 bases from J, leaving 9 bases between. This CDR3 is 13 amino acids long. The germline CDR1 and CDR2 sequences are SGHVS and FQNEAQ. Here the CDR3 DNA reads TGTGCCAGCAGCTTAGAAACAGGGTATGAGCAGTTCTTC. It yields the protein CASSLETGYEQFF.

This clonotype appeared many times. This rearrangement joins TRBV7-3 to TRBJ2-2; D not certain. Germline CDR1 is SGHTA and CDR2 is FQGTGA. The length of the CDR3 is 16 residues. V was trimmed by 5 bases and J by 2 bases, leaving 15 bases between them. The CDR3 DNA sequence: TGTGCCAGCAGCCCCCGTGCCAGCTTTAACACCGGGGAGCTGTTTTTT. This gives the protein CASSPRASFNTGELFF. The full variable domain, in which reference TRBV7-3 and TRBJ2-2 provide the parts outside the CDR3, is GAGVSQTPSNKVTEKGKYVELRCDPISGHTALYWYRQSLGQGPEFLIYFQGTGAADDSGLPNDRFFAVRPEGSVSTLKIQRTERGDSAVYLCASSPRASFNTGELFFGEGSRLTVL.

This clonotype was seen repeatedly, ten times or more. The rearrangement links TRBV28 to TRBJ1-2; D might be TRBD1 (5 bases). Per the germline V gene, CDR1 is MDHEN and CDR2 is SYDVKM. The CDR3 sequence is 14 residues long. V was pared by 5 bases and J by 4 bases, with 14 bases between. The CDR3 region has the DNA TGTGCCAGCAGTCGTACCGGGACCCGCTATGGCTACACCTTC. This translates into CASSRTGTRYGYTF.

The chain employs TRBV4-1 and TRBJ2-5; D gene unclear. TRBJ2-7 matches the DNA end more closely, so the J call is doubtful. Germline CDR1 is MGHRA and CDR2 is YSYEKL. This CDR3 has 15 residues. The CDR3 DNA reads TGCGCCAGCAGCCAAGATAAACCGGACGGCTACGAGCAGTACTTC. Translation gives CASSQDKPDGYEQYF.

This clonotype was counted many times. The V gene is TRBV7-9, the J gene TRBJ1-2; possibly TRBD1 for D (5 bases). V lost 7 bases, J lost 1 base, and 10 bases lay in between. The CDR3 consists of 13 residues. CDR1 SEHNR and CDR2 FQNEAQ come from the germline V gene (reference sequence). In DNA, the CDR3 is TGTGCCAGCACCCCCGACAGTAACTATGGCTACACCTTC. Residues: CASTPDSNYGYTF.

This clonotype was seen at least ten times. V and J are TRBV5-1 and TRBJ2-1; perhaps TRBD1 as D (6 bases). This CDR3 is 16 amino acids long. Germline values: CDR1 SGHRS, CDR2 YFSETQ. Trimming removed 0 bases at V and 5 bases at J, with 15 bases between. CDR3 in DNA: TGCGCCAGCAGCTTGGGAGGTGACAGGCTAGACAATGAGCAGTTCTTC. The encoded protein is CASSLGGDRLDNEQFF. The whole variable domain, filled in from reference TRBV5-1 and TRBJ2-1, reads KAGVTQTPRYLIKTRGQQVTLSCSPISGHRSVSWYQQTPGQGLQFLFEYFSETQRNKGNFPGRFSGRQFSNSRSEMNVSTLELGDSALYLCASSLGGDRLDNEQFFGPGTRLTVL.

This clonotype was found many times. V usage is TRBV11-2 and J usage is TRBJ2-4, with D tentatively TRBD2 (6 bases). Germline V gene sequence: CDR1 SGHAT, CDR2 FQNNGV. V was cut by 4 bases and J by 1 base, with 14 bases left in between. The CDR3 has 16 amino acids. The chain's CDR3 is CASSSRGNEAKNIQYF. In nucleotides, the CDR3 is TGTGCCAGCAGCTCCCGGGGGAACGAGGCCAAAAACATTCAGTACTTC.

This clonotype showed up just a few times. The chain uses TRBV27 and TRBJ1-5; D remains unclear. Per germline, CDR1 MNHEY and CDR2 SMNVEV (reference sequence). V was clipped by 4 bases and J by 3 bases, with 13 bases between them. This CDR3 comprises 15 residues. CDR3 in DNA: TGTGCCAGCAGTTCCCGCTTGGGTCCCAATCAGCCCCAGCATTTT. Encoded protein: CASSSRLGPNQPQHF.

The chain links TRBV7-2 to TRBJ2-1, with D possibly matching TRBD2 (6 bases). Germline V gene data show CDR1 as SGHTA and CDR2 as FQGNSA. This CDR3 has 15 amino acids. Deletions cut 5 bases from V and 0 bases from J, with 11 bases between. This CDR3 is CASSRDSSSYNEQFF. The CDR3 DNA reads as TGTGCCAGCAGCAGGGACTCCAGCTCCTACAATGAGCAGTTCTTC.

This clonotype has at least ten counts. The rearrangement uses TRBV12-3 or TRBV12-4 and TRBJ1-1; 8 nucleotides align to TRBD1. The ends lost 2 bases at V and 1 base at J; junction bases unmatched: 3. This CDR3 contains 15 residues. The CDR3 here is CASSLNQGANTEAFF. As DNA, the CDR3 is TGTGCCAGCAGTTTAAACCAGGGGGCGAACACTGAAGCTTTCTTT.

Remarks on this clonotype: A single base separates this from a much larger clone, so it may be a read error. The J gene is TRBJ2-3, the V gene TRBV6-6; D not certain. Trimming removed 7 bases at V and 6 bases at J, with 8 bases between. Germline lookup yields CDR1 MNHNY and CDR2 SVGAGI (reference sequence). CDR3 length: 11 residues. CDR3 coding DNA: TGTGCCAGCATGAACTGGGATACGCAGTATTTT. Translated, it gives CASMNWDTQYF.

Many counts were recorded for this clonotype. The chain combines TRBV20-1 with TRBJ2-1; 13 nucleotides match TRBD2. The germline V gene has CDR1 DFQATT and CDR2 SNEGSKA (reference sequence). The CDR3 runs 16 residues. V trimming: 0 bases; J trimming: 8 bases; junction bases outside the gene matches: 7. CDR3: CSAREGWTSGGDEQFF. The CDR3 DNA sequence: TGCAGTGCTAGAGAAGGGTGGACTAGCGGGGGTGATGAGCAGTTCTTC.

The rearrangement uses TRBV20-1 and TRBJ2-5; 13 bases align to TRBD2. The J call could be wrong; TRBJ2-7 is a better fit for the DNA end. This CDR3 spans 13 amino acids. Germline assignment: CDR1 DFQATT and CDR2 SNEGSKA (reference sequence). This CDR3 reads CSAPGLAGSEQYF. The DNA of the CDR3 is TGCAGTGCTCCGGGACTAGCGGGAAGCGAGCAGTACTTC.

This sequence joins TRBV20-1 and TRBJ1-5, with a weak D call TRBD1 (5 bases). CDR3 size: 15 residues. V lost 7 bases, J lost 1 base, and 17 bases lay in between. Germline V gene data show CDR1 as DFQATT and CDR2 as SNEGSKA (reference sequence). CDR3 nucleotides: TGCAGTGTTCTAGAGACCCAGGGAAGCAATCAGCCCCAGCATTTT. This codes for CSVLETQGSNQPQHF.

This clonotype was counted ten times or more. The rearrangement uses TRBV7-2 and TRBJ1-2; D is ambiguous. The CDR3 length is 15 residues. CDR1 is SGHTA, CDR2 FQGNSA, per germline. Trimming took 1 base from V and 0 from J, leaving 9 bases between them. CDR3: CASSLGALANYGYTF. CDR3 nucleotides: TGTGCCAGCAGCTTAGGGGCCTTAGCTAACTATGGCTACACCTTC.

This clonotype appeared a few times. The rearrangement links TRBV5-1 to TRBJ2-5, with D tentatively TRBD1 or TRBD2 (5 bases each). The CDR3 is 17 amino acids. V was pared by 4 bases and J by 2 bases, with 21 bases between. Germline CDR1 and CDR2: SGHRS and YFSETQ. CDR3 sequence reads: CASSPGGPGTVQETQYF. Here the CDR3 DNA reads TGCGCCAGCAGCCCGGGCGGGCCTGGGACCGTTCAAGAGACCCAGTACTTC.

This clonotype was recorded a few times. The rearrangement links TRBV6-6 to TRBJ1-6; unclear D gene. The CDR3 is 13 residues long. The germline gives CDR1 MNHNY, CDR2 SVGAGI (reference sequence). The germline V and J ends were trimmed by 11 bases and 5 bases, with 13 bases remaining between them. The CDR3 sequence is CAVQPIDNSPLHF. The CDR3 nucleotides read TGTGCCGTCCAGCCTATTGATAATTCACCCCTCCACTTT.

Ten or more counts support this clonotype. This may stem from a read error, because a much larger clone lies one nucleotide away. The genes are TRBV2 and TRBJ2-5; 7 nucleotides align to TRBD1. CDR1 is SNHLY and CDR2 is FYNNEI in the germline V gene. The CDR3 runs to 14 residues. V lost 4 bases and J lost 11; bases outside the gene matches: 13. This CDR3 is CASSVRQGAYEQYF. The CDR3 coding sequence is TGTGCCAGCAGTGTGAGACAGGGCGCGTATGAGCAGTACTTC.

This clonotype was detected only a few times. A much larger clone lies one base from this, so it may be a read error. The chain links TRBV2 to TRBJ2-7, with TRBD1 as a possible D gene (6 bases). The CDR3 extends over 15 amino acids. V shed 2 bases and J shed 7 bases, with 18 bases lying between them. Germline V gene lookup returns CDR1 SNHLY and CDR2 FYNNEI. The CDR3, as DNA: TGTGCCAGCAGTGAATTACAGGGTGTCCTCGGAGAGCAGTACTTC. Translating it yields CASSELQGVLGEQYF.

The J gene is TRBJ2-3, the V gene TRBV5-1; 7 bases agree with TRBD2. Losses at the gene ends were 1 base for V and 0 bases for J; bases not matched to a gene: 5. There are 16 residues in the CDR3. Germline V lookup: CDR1 SGHRS, CDR2 YFSETQ. CDR3 nucleotides: TGCGCCAGCAGCTTGCAAGCGGGGTTTAGCACAGATACGCAGTATTTT. It yields the protein CASSLQAGFSTDTQYF.

This clonotype appeared many times. The rearrangement uses TRBV28 and TRBJ2-5; D may be TRBD2 (5 bases). The CDR3 spans 15 residues. Per the germline V gene, CDR1 is MDHEN and CDR2 is SYDVKM. V dropped 8 bases and J dropped 2 bases, with 18 bases sitting between them. The CDR3, as DNA: TGTGCCAGCGCACGACGGACCCCGGGGCAAGAGACCCAGTACTTC. Amino acid sequence: CASARRTPGQETQYF.

In this sample, this clonotype turned up many times. The chain carries TRBV15 and TRBJ2-5, with 8 positions matching TRBD2. Trimming removed 3 bases from V and 4 bases from J; junction bases left unmatched: 13. Germline CDR1 and CDR2: LNHNV and YYDKDF (reference sequence). The CDR3 is 17 residues long. The CDR3 sequence: CATSRRRGGGLAETQYF. Here the CDR3 DNA reads TGTGCCACCAGCAGGCGAAGGGGCGGGGGGCTAGCAGAGACCCAGTACTTC.

Points on this clonotype: Compared with germline, one end of the junction differs, possibly owing to a read error. The chain employs TRBV10-3 and TRBJ2-4, with D maybe TRBD2 (6 bases). The DNA end is more similar to TRBJ2-7, so the J call may be wrong. CDR3 length: 15 amino acids. Germline CDR1 reads ENHRY; CDR2 reads SYGVKD. The CDR3 bases are TGTGCCACCAGTGAAGGGTACGGGAGCTCCTACGAGCAGTACTTC. Translating gives CATSEGYGSSYEQYF.